These T cell receptor beta chains were read from a single sample in a study of blood T cell repertoires in COVID-19. Method: immunoSEQ multiplex PCR; TCRdb's copy keeps in-frame clones and lacks some. The table lists about 90,000 clones, 75% to 90% of them singletons. Sequenced sample: peripheral blood. All receptors derive from a woman in her seventies with acute or convalescent COVID-19. The CDR3 runs from the conserved cysteine through the conserved F or W. A D gene is named only where the DNA matches it firmly. Clone size appears in some rows only: once, few, many, or a class for an expanded clone.

cdr3_nt cdr3_aa j_call v_call d_call clone_size
TGCACCAGCAGCCAAGATGGCCTAGATTATGGCACAGATACGCAGTATTTT CTSSQDGLDYGTDTQYF TRBJ2-3 TRBV1 - -
TGTGCCAGCAGCTTAGGACAGGGGGCCTACGAGCAGTACTTC CASSLGQGAYEQYF TRBJ2-7 TRBV7-9 TRBD1 -
TGTGCCAGCAGCTTAGTCGGCCGGGCTAGCGGGAGGGAGGACGAGCAGTTCTTC CASSLVGRASGREDEQFF TRBJ2-1 TRBV7-2 TRBD2 -
TGTGCCAGCAGCCCCCATCCAGGATTTGGAAACACCATATATTTT CASSPHPGFGNTIYF TRBJ1-3 TRBV9 - -
TGCGCCAGCAGCTTGGCCAGCAGGACAGATACGCAGTATTTT CASSLASRTDTQYF TRBJ2-3 TRBV5-1 - -
TGTGCCAGCATGGGGGACAGGGGGAATGAAAAACTGTTTTTT CASMGDRGNEKLFF TRBJ1-4 TRBV2 TRBD1 -
TGTGCCAGCAGTTTAGCGGGTAGGCTAGCGGACTACAATGAGCAGTTCTTC CASSLAGRLADYNEQFF TRBJ2-1 TRBV27 TRBD2 -
TGTGCCAGCAGCGCTGGAGAGAACACTGAAGCTTTCTTT CASSAGENTEAFF TRBJ1-1 TRBV9 - -
TGTGCCAGCACGCAGGGACAGGGGTTCTCGGATGAGCAGTTCTTC CASTQGQGFSDEQFF TRBJ2-1 TRBV27 TRBD1 -
TGTGCCAGCAGCGTCCAGGGTAGGTGGCAGCCCCAGCATTTT CASSVQGRWQPQHF TRBJ1-5 TRBV3-1/TRBV3-2 - -
TGCGCCAGCAGCTTGGCCTCTCGGAACACTGAAGCTTTCTTT CASSLASRNTEAFF TRBJ1-1 TRBV5-1 - -
TGTGCCAGCAGCTGGGACAGTCTGAACGGGGAGCTGTTTTTT CASSWDSLNGELFF TRBJ2-2 TRBV5-4 TRBD1 -
TGCGCCAGCAGCTTCGGGGATGTGGGCGGGACAGACTCACAAGAGACCCAGTACTTC CASSFGDVGGTDSQETQYF TRBJ2-5 TRBV5-1 - -
TGTGCCAGCAGCTTGGGCGCAGGGACAGGTGGAGAGACCCAGTACTTC CASSLGAGTGGETQYF TRBJ2-5 TRBV5-8 TRBD1 -
TGTGCCAGCAGTCGACTCGGCACCGGGGAGCTGTTTTTT CASSRLGTGELFF TRBJ2-2 TRBV12-3/TRBV12-4 - few
TGCAGTGCTAGTGACAGGGCCTCTGGGGCCAACGTCCTGACTTTC CSASDRASGANVLTF TRBJ2-6 TRBV20-1 TRBD1 -
TGTGCCAGCAGTCACAACAGAAATAGCAATCAGCCCCAGCATTTT CASSHNRNSNQPQHF TRBJ1-5 TRBV6-5 - few
TGTGCCAGCAGCCAAGCCGGGACAGAAAGTTTTGGCTATGGCTACACCTTC CASSQAGTESFGYGYTF TRBJ1-2 TRBV3-1/TRBV3-2 TRBD1 -
TGCGCCAGCCGATCTAGCGGGACCGGCTACGAGCAGTACTTC CASRSSGTGYEQYF TRBJ2-7 TRBV10-2 TRBD2 once
TGTGCCACCAACGGGGGGAACTCCTACAATGAGCAGTTCTTC CATNGGNSYNEQFF TRBJ2-1 TRBV10-3 TRBD2 -
TGTGCCAGCAGGACGGGGACAGGGGGAAATTCACCCCTCCACTTT CASRTGTGGNSPLHF TRBJ1-6 TRBV6-5 TRBD1 -
TGTGCCAGCAGTTTATTGGGGCAGGCCCGACACACCTTC CASSLLGQARHTF TRBJ1-2 TRBV28 - -
TGTGCCAGCAGCCCGGACATTTGGAACTATGGCTACACCTTC CASSPDIWNYGYTF TRBJ1-2 TRBV6-5 - -
TGTGCCAGCAGCCAACACCACCGGGGACTATTTAGCACAGATACGCAGTATTTT CASSQHHRGLFSTDTQYF TRBJ2-3 TRBV4-2 TRBD2 -
TGTGCCAGCAGCCCGGGACAGGGGCAGGACCAGTTCTTC CASSPGQGQDQFF TRBJ2-1 TRBV7-3 TRBD1 -
TGTGCCAGCAGTTTAGGGAGGCATCGGGGCGCAGATACGCAGTATTTT CASSLGRHRGADTQYF TRBJ2-3 TRBV28 - -
TGTGCCAGCAGTTACGAGGGAGGAGCTTTCTTT CASSYEGGAFF TRBJ1-1 TRBV6-2/TRBV6-3 - -
TGTGCCAGCAGTGAAGAGCCAGGGGGCCACGAGCAGTACTTC CASSEEPGGHEQYF TRBJ2-7 TRBV6-1 TRBD1 -
TGTGCCTGGAGTGAACTGGGAGCCGAGCAGTACTTC CAWSELGAEQYF TRBJ2-7 TRBV30 - -
TGTGCCAGCAGATCCCTAGCGGGAGGGGAGCAGTACTTC CASRSLAGGEQYF TRBJ2-7 TRBV6-5 TRBD2 -
TGTGCCAGCAGTTTTAGGAACACCGGGGAGCTGTTTTTT CASSFRNTGELFF TRBJ2-2 TRBV6-5 - few
TGTGCCAGCAGCCCGGTCGGACTAGCGGGCTACGAGCAGTACTTC CASSPVGLAGYEQYF TRBJ2-7 TRBV7-2 TRBD2 -
TGTGCCAGTAGTTCCCGGACAGGGGGATTGGCTGAAGCTTTCTTT CASSSRTGGLAEAFF TRBJ1-1 TRBV19 TRBD1 -
TGTGCCAGCAGCTCTAGGCCAGGGTCCTATGGCTACACCTTC CASSSRPGSYGYTF TRBJ1-2 TRBV7-9 - -
TGTGCCAGCAGTTACTCGTTCAGGATTCAAGAGACCCAGTACTTC CASSYSFRIQETQYF TRBJ2-5 TRBV6-2/TRBV6-3 - -
TGTGCCAGCAGCTTTGGGACAGGGCCTCAAGAGACCCAGTACTTC CASSFGTGPQETQYF TRBJ2-5 TRBV7-9 TRBD1 -
TGTGCCAGCACCCGTAGTCCCAACTATGGCTACACCTTC CASTRSPNYGYTF TRBJ1-2 TRBV14 - -
TGTGCCAGCAGCTCACAGGGGTCCGAGCAGTACTTC CASSSQGSEQYF TRBJ2-7 TRBV11-2 TRBD1 -
TGTGCCACCAGCCACAGGGGCCTTGGCGAGCAGTACTTC CATSHRGLGEQYF TRBJ2-7 TRBV15 TRBD1 once
TGTGCCAGCGGGGGGGCTAGCGGGCCTTACAATGAGCAGTTCTTC CASGGASGPYNEQFF TRBJ2-1 TRBV6-5 TRBD2 -
TGTGCCATCAGTGTGGAGGGCGATGGCTACACCTTC CAISVEGDGYTF TRBJ1-2 TRBV10-3 - -
TGTGCCAGCAGCGTGGGGGACAAACTACCAGATACGCAGTATTTT CASSVGDKLPDTQYF TRBJ2-3 TRBV9 - -
TGTGCCAGCAGCTTACAGGGGGCGCAAGATTCACCCCTCCACTTT CASSLQGAQDSPLHF TRBJ1-6 TRBV5-6 TRBD1 -
TGTGCCAGCAGCCAAGAGCAGGGCGTTTCACCCCTCCACTTT CASSQEQGVSPLHF TRBJ1-6 TRBV3-1/TRBV3-2 - -
TGTGCCAGCGAAGGGACAGGGGGGACCCCCGCCGACCTGAACACTGAAGCTTTCTTT CASEGTGGTPADLNTEAFF TRBJ1-1 TRBV7-9 TRBD1 -
TGTGCCAGCAGCCCACGGACAGGGAACACTGAAGCTTTCTTT CASSPRTGNTEAFF TRBJ1-1 TRBV9 TRBD1 -